This T cell receptor (beta chain) stems from a study of response to subunit inactivated influenza vaccine. TCRdb re-called the RT-PCR reads with MiXCR, one entry per CDR3 protein. The sample lists roughly 700,000 distinct CDR3 sequences, 11% to 15% occurring once. This clonotype was detected ten times or more. Its antigen is as yet unknown. Trimming pared 8 bases from V and 0 bases from J, leaving 8 bases between. This CDR3 has 12 residues. CDR1 is MDHEN, CDR2 SYDVKM, per germline. General study points: Each seasonal influenza vaccination, the authors suggested, recruits few new T cells.

Specimen: PBMCs from blood, collected around two weeks before vaccination. The clonotype comes from a man aged 50 or older who received an inactivated influenza vaccine. V and J are TRBV28 and TRBJ2-7; D is ambiguous. The CDR3 DNA follows: TGTGCCAGCGGTAGAAACTCCTACGAGCAGTACTTC. Translating it yields CASGRNSYEQYF.